The 26 T cell receptor beta chains below all came from one sample that was sequenced in a study of monozygotic twins with inflammatory bowel disease. TCRdb re-called the 5' RACE reads and shows each CDR3 protein once, DNA omitted. The repertoire table contains 300,000 to 400,000 distinct CDR3 sequences. Specimen: blood. The receptors derive from a human donor with ulcerative colitis or Crohn's disease, or a healthy co-twin of an affected twin (not recorded which).

V and J are TRBV20-1 and TRBJ1-2; the TCRdb call, TRBD1, lacks DNA for checking. This CDR3 is 15 amino acids long. Germline loops: CDR1 DFQATT, CDR2 SNEGSKA (reference sequence). CDR3 in amino acids: CSAREPGQWGYGYTF.

The chain employs TRBV2 and TRBJ2-3. The germline V gene has CDR1 SNHLY and CDR2 FYNNEI. The length of the CDR3 is 12 residues. CDR3 residues: CASSTGADTQYF. The complete variable domain, with remaining parts taken from reference TRBV2 and TRBJ2-3, reads EPEVTQTPSHQVTQMGQEVILRCVPISNHLYFYWYRQILGQKVEFLVSFYNNEISEKSEIFDDQFSVERPDGSNFTLKIRSTKLEDSAMYFCASSTGADTQYFGPGTRLTVL.

J is TRBJ1-1 and V is TRBV27. The CDR3 has 12 amino acids. CDR1 MNHEY and CDR2 SMNVEV come from the germline V gene (reference sequence). This chain's CDR3 is CASSRKNTEAFF.

The V call is TRBV7-3, the J call TRBJ2-1; no DNA is available, so the TRBD2 call from TCRdb remains unchecked. This CDR3 region has 15 residues. Per the germline V gene, CDR1 is SGHTA and CDR2 is FQGTGA. CDR3 protein: CASSFKTSFYYEQFF. Together with reference TRBV7-3 and TRBJ2-1, the CDR3 gives the full variable domain: GAGVSQTPSNKVTEKGKYVELRCDPISGHTALYWYRQSLGQGPEFLIYFQGTGAADDSGLPNDRFFAVRPEGSVSTLKIQRTERGDSAVYLCASSFKTSFYYEQFFGPGTRLTVL.

The genes are TRBV28 and TRBJ1-2; TCRdb outputs TRBD1, but without DNA this stays unchecked. The CDR3 spans 14 residues. Germline V gives CDR1 MDHEN, CDR2 SYDVKM. CDR3 region: CASSPSGQGYGYTF.

CDR3 loop: CAWSWSGQKETQYF. V gene TRBV30 combines with J gene TRBJ2-5; the D call of TRBD1 rests on TCRdb alone, since no DNA is present to check it. Per the germline V gene, CDR1 is GTSNPN and CDR2 is SVGIG (reference sequence). The CDR3 sequence is 14 residues long.

The V call is TRBV25-1, the J call TRBJ1-6; the D call of TRBD1 rests on TCRdb alone, since no DNA is present to check it. Germline V gives CDR1 MGHDK, CDR2 SYGVNS. This CDR3 has 12 amino acids. The CDR3 is CASRAPSSPLHF.

The chain links TRBV7-3 to TRBJ2-1; TCRdb outputs TRBD1, but without DNA this stays unchecked. This CDR3 region has 11 residues. Germline CDR1 is SGHTA and CDR2 is FQGTGA. CDR3 protein: CASSEGQGKFF.

The chain employs TRBV28 and TRBJ2-7; TCRdb indicates TRBD1, and absent DNA this call remains unverified. CDR1 MDHEN and CDR2 SYDVKM come from the germline V gene. This CDR3 is built from 14 residues. The CDR3 here is CASSTPDRQYEQYF. Filled out from reference TRBV28 and TRBJ2-7, the complete variable domain reads DVKVTQSSRYLVKRTGEKVFLECVQDMDHENMFWYRQDPGLGLRLIYFSYDVKMKEKGDIPEGYSVSREKKERFSLILESASTNQTSMYLCASSTPDRQYEQYFGPGTRLTVT.

V usage is TRBV7-3 and J usage is TRBJ1-3; lacking DNA, the TRBD1 call made by TCRdb goes unchecked. The CDR3 sequence is 15 residues long. Germline CDR1 reads SGHTA; CDR2 reads FQGTGA. The CDR3 loop reads CASSPGGGGSDTIYF.

The chain links TRBV20-1 to TRBJ2-5; TCRdb's D gene call, TRBD1, goes unchecked for lack of DNA. This CDR3 is built from 15 residues. Germline CDR1 reads DFQATT; CDR2 reads SNEGSKA (reference sequence). The CDR3 loop is CSASNPLRAGETQYF.

This chain uses TRBV6-1 with TRBJ1-3. Germline assignment: CDR1 MNHNS and CDR2 SASEGT. The CDR3 sequence is 12 residues long. CDR3 amino acids: CASRDWGNTIYF.

The J gene is TRBJ2-5, the V gene TRBV6-1; TCRdb selects TRBD2, and the lack of DNA leaves this call unchecked. Germline CDR1 and CDR2: MNHNS and SASEGT. The CDR3 spans 18 residues. CDR3: CASSPPRTSGRAVETQYF.

V and J are TRBV20-1 and TRBJ2-7; without DNA, the TCRdb call of TRBD2 cannot be checked. The germline V gene encodes CDR1 DFQATT and CDR2 SNEGSKA (reference sequence). This CDR3 has 14 residues. The chain's CDR3 is CSARNSGGADEQYF.

The chain employs TRBV12-3 or TRBV12-4 and TRBJ2-3; there is no DNA to check the TCRdb D call of TRBD2. The CDR3 spans 18 residues. The CDR3: CASSLGGGRAGGTDTQYF.

This sequence joins TRBV4-1 and TRBJ2-2. The CDR3 is 15 residues long. Germline CDR1 reads MGHRA; CDR2 reads YSYEKL. CDR3 loop: CASSQRVANTGELFF.

V usage is TRBV5-1 and J usage is TRBJ2-5. This CDR3 contains 12 residues. The germline CDR1 and CDR2 sequences are SGHRS and YFSETQ. The CDR3 loop reads CASRRYTETQYF.

The chain is built from TRBV7-2 and TRBJ1-1; TCRdb lists TRBD1, though no DNA is available to test this call. The CDR3 runs to 16 residues. CDR1 SGHTA and CDR2 FQGNSA come from the germline V gene. This CDR3 is CASSLGVGAKNTEAFF.

The rearrangement joins TRBV5-5 to TRBJ2-7; the D gene TCRdb calls, TRBD1, cannot be checked with no DNA. CDR3 length: 14 amino acids. CDR1 SGHKS and CDR2 YYEKEE come from the germline V gene (reference sequence). CDR3 sequence reads: CASSLGARVDEQYF. The variable domain in full, with the rest retrieved from reference TRBV5-5 and TRBJ2-7, is DAGVTQSPTHLIKTRGQQVTLRCSPISGHKSVSWYQQVLGQGPQFIFQYYEKEERGRGNFPDRFSARQFPNYSSELNVNALLLGDSALYLCASSLGARVDEQYFGPGTRLTVT.

The genes are TRBV20-1 and TRBJ1-1. Germline-derived CDR1 and CDR2 are DFQATT and SNEGSKA (reference sequence). This CDR3 has 14 amino acids. The CDR3 here is CSARDPRIGTEAFF.

V is TRBV4-1 and J is TRBJ2-6; lacking DNA, the TRBD1 call made by TCRdb goes unchecked. CDR3 size: 17 residues. Germline CDR1 is MGHRA and CDR2 is YSYEKL. CDR3 loop: CASSPKGGLSGANVLTF.

The rearrangement uses TRBV7-2 and TRBJ1-6. Germline V gene sequence: CDR1 SGHTA, CDR2 FQGNSA. The CDR3 has 15 amino acids. This CDR3 is CASSLSWAPNSPLHF.

This sequence joins TRBV19 and TRBJ2-7; with no DNA, the TCRdb D assignment of TRBD1 cannot be verified. The CDR3 runs to 15 residues. Germline CDR1 and CDR2: LNHDA and SQIVND (reference sequence). CDR3 protein: CASRLQGGSSYEQYF. The full variable domain, its missing parts supplied by reference TRBV19 and TRBJ2-7, is DGGITQSPKYLFRKEGQNVTLSCEQNLNHDAMYWYRQDPGQGLRLIYYSQIVNDFQKGDIAEGYSVSREKKESFPLTVTSAQKNPTAFYLCASRLQGGSSYEQYFGPGTRLTVT.

V is TRBV16 and J is TRBJ2-5. The CDR3 consists of 12 residues. Per germline, CDR1 KGHSY and CDR2 FQNENV. The CDR3 here is CASSQYRETQYF.

V is TRBV24-1 and J is TRBJ1-1. CDR1 KGHDR and CDR2 SFDVKD come from the germline V gene. CDR3 size: 14 residues. CDR3 amino acids: CATSLDTLNTEAFF.

The J gene is TRBJ2-2, the V gene TRBV7-6. The CDR3 runs to 14 residues. CDR1 and CDR2 (germline): SGHVS, FNYEAQ. The CDR3: CASSLVSATGELFF.